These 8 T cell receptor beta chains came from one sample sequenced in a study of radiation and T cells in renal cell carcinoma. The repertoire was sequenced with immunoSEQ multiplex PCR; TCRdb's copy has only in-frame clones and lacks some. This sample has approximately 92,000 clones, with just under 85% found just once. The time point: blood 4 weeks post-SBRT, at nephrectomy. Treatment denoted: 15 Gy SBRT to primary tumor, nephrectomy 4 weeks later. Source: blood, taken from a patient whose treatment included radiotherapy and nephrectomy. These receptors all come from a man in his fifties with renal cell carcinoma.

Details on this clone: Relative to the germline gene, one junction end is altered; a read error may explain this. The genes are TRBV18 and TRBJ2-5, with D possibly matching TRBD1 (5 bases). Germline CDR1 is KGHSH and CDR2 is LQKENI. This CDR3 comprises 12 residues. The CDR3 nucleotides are TGTGCCAGCTCCCCACAGGACGAGACCCAGTACTTC. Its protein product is CASSPQDETQYF.

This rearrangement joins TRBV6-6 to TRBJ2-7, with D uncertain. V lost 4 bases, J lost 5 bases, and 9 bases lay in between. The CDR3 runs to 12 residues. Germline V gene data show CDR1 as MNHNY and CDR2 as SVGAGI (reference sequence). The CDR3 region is CASSSNPNEQYF. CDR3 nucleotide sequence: TGTGCCAGCAGTTCCAACCCTAACGAGCAGTACTTC.

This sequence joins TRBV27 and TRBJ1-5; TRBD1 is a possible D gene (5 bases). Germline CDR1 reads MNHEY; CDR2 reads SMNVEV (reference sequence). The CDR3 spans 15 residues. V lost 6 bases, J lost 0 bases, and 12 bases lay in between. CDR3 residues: CASSQDNLSNQPQHF. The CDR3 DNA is TGTGCCAGCAGCCAGGACAACCTTAGCAATCAGCCCCAGCATTTT.

The CDR3: CATKGEGTQPQHF. Here the CDR3 DNA reads TGTGCCACTAAAGGGGAGGGGACACAGCCCCAGCATTTT. The chain joins TRBV2 to TRBJ1-5, with D maybe TRBD1 (6 bases). The CDR3 contains 13 residues. Germline CDR1 SNHLY, CDR2 FYNNEI. Between the trimmed V and J ends, which lost 10 bases and 7 bases, there was a span of 17 bases.

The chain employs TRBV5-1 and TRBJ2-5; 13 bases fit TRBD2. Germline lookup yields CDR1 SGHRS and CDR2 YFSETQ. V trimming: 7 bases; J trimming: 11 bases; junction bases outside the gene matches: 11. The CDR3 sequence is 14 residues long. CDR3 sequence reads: CASSGGLAGEEQYF. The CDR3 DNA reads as TGCGCCAGCTCGGGAGGACTAGCGGGAGAAGAGCAGTACTTC.

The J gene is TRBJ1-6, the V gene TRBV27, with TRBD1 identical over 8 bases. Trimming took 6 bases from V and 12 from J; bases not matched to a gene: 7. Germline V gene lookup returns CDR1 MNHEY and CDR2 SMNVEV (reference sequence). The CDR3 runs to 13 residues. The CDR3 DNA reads TGTGCCAGCAGCGGACAGGGTGTTATACCCCTCCACTTT. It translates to CASSGQGVIPLHF.

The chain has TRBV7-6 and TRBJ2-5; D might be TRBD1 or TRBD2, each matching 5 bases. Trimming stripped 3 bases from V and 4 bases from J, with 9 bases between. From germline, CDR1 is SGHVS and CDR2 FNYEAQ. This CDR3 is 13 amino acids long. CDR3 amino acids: CASSLAGRETQYF. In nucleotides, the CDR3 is TGTGCCAGCAGCTTGGCAGGGAGAGAGACCCAGTACTTC.

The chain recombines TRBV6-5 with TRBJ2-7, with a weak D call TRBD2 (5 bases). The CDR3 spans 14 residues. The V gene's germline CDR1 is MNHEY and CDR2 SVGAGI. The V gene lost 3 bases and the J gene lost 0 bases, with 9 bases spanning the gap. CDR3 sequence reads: CASSYSGSSYEQYF. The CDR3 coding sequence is TGTGCCAGCAGTTATTCGGGGAGCTCCTACGAGCAGTACTTC.